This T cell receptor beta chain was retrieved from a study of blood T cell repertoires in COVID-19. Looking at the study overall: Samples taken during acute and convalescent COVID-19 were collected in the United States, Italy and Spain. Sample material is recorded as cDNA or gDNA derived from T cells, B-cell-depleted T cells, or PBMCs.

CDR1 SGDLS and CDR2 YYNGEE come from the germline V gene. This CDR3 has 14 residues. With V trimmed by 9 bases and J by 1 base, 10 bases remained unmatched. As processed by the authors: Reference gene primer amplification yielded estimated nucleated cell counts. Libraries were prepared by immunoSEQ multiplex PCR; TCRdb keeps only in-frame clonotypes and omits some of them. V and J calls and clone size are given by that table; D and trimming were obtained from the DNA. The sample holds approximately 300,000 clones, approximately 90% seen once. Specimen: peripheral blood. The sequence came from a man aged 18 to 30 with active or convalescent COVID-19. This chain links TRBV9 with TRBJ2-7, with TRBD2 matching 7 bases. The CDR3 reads CAKRKASGSYEQYF. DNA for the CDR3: TGTGCCAAGAGGAAGGCTAGCGGATCCTACGAGCAGTACTTC.